Shown below are 24 T cell receptor beta chains from a single sample sequenced in a study of blood T cells in healthy people across ages. Sample-barcoded 5' priming and a J-beta primer mix drove a second PCR of 7 to 11 cycles. Each CDR3 protein is one row after TCRdb ran MiXCR on the 5' RACE reads. Here the sample spans around 800,000 distinct CDR3 sequences, less than 80% being singletons. The sample consisted of blood. All receptors derive from a young man in good health.

The chain couples TRBV20-1 to TRBJ1-2, with TRBD1 identical over 10 bases. The CDR3 spans 14 residues. Trimming removed 6 bases from V and 8 bases from J; junction bases left unmatched: 12. CDR1 is DFQATT and CDR2 is SNEGSKA in the germline V gene (reference sequence). In DNA form, the CDR3 reads TGCAGTGCCCCGGACAGGGGGGGCTCGTGGGGCTACACCTTC. Protein: CSAPDRGGSWGYTF.

This sequence joins TRBV18 and TRBJ2-7; tentative D call: TRBD1 (5 bases). The V gene lost 0 bases and the J gene lost 3 bases, with 12 bases spanning the gap. Germline values: CDR1 KGHSH, CDR2 LQKENI. The length of the CDR3 is 15 residues. The CDR3 reads CASSPPLGARYEQYF. The CDR3 DNA reads as TGTGCCAGCTCACCACCGCTTGGGGCCCGCTACGAGCAGTACTTC. Filled out from reference TRBV18 and TRBJ2-7, the complete variable domain reads NAGVMQNPRHLVRRRGQEARLRCSPMKGHSHVYWYRQLPEEGLKFMVYLQKENIIDESGMPKERFSAEFPKEGPSILRIQQVVRGDSAAYFCASSPPLGARYEQYFGPGTRLTVT.

The chain joins TRBV11-2 to TRBJ2-7, with TRBD2 as a possible D gene (6 bases). Trimming took off 0 bases at V and 6 bases at J, with 12 bases between the two ends. The CDR3 has 14 residues. The germline V gene has CDR1 SGHAT and CDR2 FQNNGV. The CDR3 here is CASSLDRESGEQYF. The CDR3, as DNA: TGTGCCAGCAGCTTAGATCGGGAGTCGGGCGAGCAGTACTTC.

This clonotype was counted a few times. This rearrangement joins TRBV5-6 to TRBJ2-1, with D unresolved. The ends were cut back, 7 bases at V and 0 bases at J, with 11 bases in the middle. The germline gives CDR1 SGHDT, CDR2 YYEEEE. The CDR3 extends over 14 amino acids. The CDR3 DNA reads TGTGCCAGCGCCTCGTGGAGCTCCTACAATGAGCAGTTCTTC. Translating gives CASASWSSYNEQFF.

Comment on this clonotype: A read error may produce the germline difference seen at one junction end. J is TRBJ1-2 and V is TRBV5-1; a weak D match, TRBD1 (5 bases). The CDR3 runs 13 residues. Germline loops: CDR1 SGHRS, CDR2 YFSETQ. CDR3 amino acids: CASSFETVYGYIF. The CDR3 DNA reads TGTGCCAGTAGCTTCGAGACAGTCTATGGCTACATCTTC.

The chain is built from TRBV12-5 and TRBJ2-1; D may correspond to TRBD1 or TRBD2 (6 bases each). V lost 5 bases to trimming and J lost 5 bases, with 19 bases between them. The germline CDR1 and CDR2 sequences are LGHNT and FRNRAP. The CDR3 consists of 16 residues. CDR3 region: CASGAPRAGGNNEQFF. CDR3 sequence (DNA): TGTGCTAGTGGTGCCCCCCGGGCCGGGGGCAACAATGAGCAGTTCTTC.

Turning to this clonotype: One end of the junction varies from germline; a read error may be responsible. V and J are TRBV6-6 and TRBJ2-3, with 7 bases fitting TRBD2. The germline V gene encodes CDR1 MNHNY and CDR2 SVGAGI (reference sequence). The CDR3 totals 16 residues. This chain's CDR3 is CASRLLAEPSTDAQYF. The CDR3, as DNA: TGTGCCAGCAGACTTCTAGCGGAACCTAGCACAGATGCGCAGTATTTT.

The chain carries TRBV4-2 and TRBJ2-5; a weak D match, TRBD2 (5 bases). The length of the CDR3 is 18 residues. Germline lookup yields CDR1 LGHNA and CDR2 YNFKEQ. V gave up 1 base and J gave up 0 bases, with 18 bases separating them. This CDR3 is CASSQGRLGVGNQETQYF. Here the CDR3 DNA reads TGTGCCAGCAGCCAAGGGAGACTCGGGGTGGGGAACCAAGAGACCCAGTACTTC.

This chain joins TRBV27 and TRBJ2-1; TRBD2 matches at 7 bases. After removal of 8 bases from V and 2 bases from J, the junction contained 6 bases not matched to a gene. The CDR3 is 14 residues long. CDR1 is MNHEY, CDR2 SMNVEV, per germline (reference sequence). The CDR3 spells CASSQLAAYNEQFF. The CDR3 DNA is TGTGCCAGCTCTCAGCTAGCGGCCTACAATGAGCAGTTCTTC.

This chain joins TRBV29-1 and TRBJ2-1, with D tentatively TRBD1 (6 bases). The CDR3 is 15 amino acids. V was clipped by 6 bases and J by 2 bases, with 17 bases between them. Looked up from germline, CDR1 is SQVTM and CDR2 is ANQGSEA. Here the CDR3 reads CSVEQGLLTYNEQFF. The CDR3, as DNA: TGCAGCGTGGAACAGGGTCTCCTAACCTACAATGAGCAGTTCTTC.

The chain joins TRBV9 to TRBJ2-7; a weak D match, TRBD1 (5 bases). V dropped 1 base and J dropped 3 bases, with 11 bases sitting between them. This CDR3 has 14 residues. Germline V gene sequence: CDR1 SGDLS, CDR2 YYNGEE. CDR3 DNA: TGTGCCAGCAGCGTAAGGGGAAACAGCTACGAGCAGTACTTC. Translating gives CASSVRGNSYEQYF.

This clonotype was recorded only once. The genes are TRBV6-2 or TRBV6-3 and TRBJ2-1; TRBD2 aligns across 9 bases. This CDR3 has 14 residues. Germline CDR1 is MNHEY and CDR2 is SVGEGT. J was trimmed by 9 bases and V by 4 bases; bases with no gene match: 7. CDR3 in amino acids: CASSLRAGGSEQFF. CDR3 DNA sequence: TGTGCCAGCAGTTTGAGAGCGGGGGGATCTGAGCAGTTCTTC.

CDR3 DNA sequence: TGTGCCTGGAGGGGGACTAGCGAGAACGTTTACGATGGGCAGTACTTC. The encoded protein is CAWRGTSENVYDGQYF. The gene calls are TRBV30 and TRBJ2-7; 10 bases map to TRBD2. The V segment lost 3 bases and the J segment 9 bases; nucleotides outside the gene matches: 17. Germline CDR1 is GTSNPN and CDR2 is SVGIG (reference sequence). CDR3 size: 16 residues.

This chain uses TRBV7-2 with TRBJ2-4, with 7 bases lining up with TRBD2. The J call is uncertain, as TRBJ2-7 better fits the DNA end. The CDR3 extends over 15 amino acids. Germline-derived CDR1 and CDR2 are SGHTA and FQGNSA. The CDR3 reads CASSETPSGPYEQYF. DNA of the CDR3: TGTGCCAGCAGCGAAACCCCTAGCGGCCCCTACGAGCAGTACTTC.

V is TRBV5-4 and J is TRBJ1-6; D may be TRBD1 (5 bases). Trimming took 4 bases from V and 8 from J, leaving 22 bases between them. The CDR3 is 17 amino acids. Per germline, CDR1 SGHNT and CDR2 YYREEE (reference sequence). DNA of the CDR3: TGTGCCAGCAGCGGCGACGGAAGTCAGGGCAGGGATTCACCCCTCCACTTT. This translates into CASSGDGSQGRDSPLHF.

The chain uses TRBV2 and TRBJ1-5, with 9 nucleotides matching TRBD1. CDR1 and CDR2 from the germline V gene are SNHLY and FYNNEI. The length of the CDR3 is 16 residues. With 4 bases clipped from V and 1 base from J, the junction kept 5 bases outside the gene matches. The CDR3 DNA reads TGTGCCAGCAGTGGTTTCGGGACAGGGAGCAATCAGCCCCAGCATTTT. It translates to CASSGFGTGSNQPQHF.

This clonotype was detected a few times. An end of the junction differs from the germline gene, which may be a read error. V usage is TRBV6-1 and J usage is TRBJ2-3; 9 positions agree with TRBD2. Germline V gene data show CDR1 as MNHNS and CDR2 as SASEGT. The CDR3 totals 14 residues. This chain's CDR3 is CASSVTSGEDTQYF. The CDR3, as DNA: TGTGCCAGTAGTGTGACTAGCGGAGAAGATACGCAGTATTTT.

This chain joins TRBV27 and TRBJ1-6; TRBD1 agrees at 10 bases. Per the germline V gene, CDR1 is MNHEY and CDR2 is SMNVEV (reference sequence). The CDR3 is 14 residues long. V shed 7 bases and J 9 bases; nucleotides not matched to a gene: 6. The chain's CDR3 is CASTPTGGFSPLHF. The CDR3 coding sequence is TGTGCCAGCACTCCGACAGGGGGCTTTTCACCCCTCCACTTT.

The rearrangement uses TRBV14 and TRBJ2-7; a weak D match, TRBD2 (7 bases). TRBJ2-5 matches the DNA end more closely, so the J call is doubtful. Germline CDR1 reads SGHDN; CDR2 reads FVKESK. The CDR3 runs 15 residues. The CDR3 sequence: CASSQGWGGAETQYF. As DNA, the CDR3 is TGTGCCAGCAGCCAAGGATGGGGGGGCGCCGAGACCCAGTACTTC.

The rearrangement joins TRBV20-1 to TRBJ2-3; 7 bases line up with TRBD2. The CDR3 contains 15 residues. The V segment lost 6 bases and the J segment 3 bases; nucleotides outside the gene matches: 12. Germline V gives CDR1 DFQATT, CDR2 SNEGSKA (reference sequence). CDR3 bases: TGCAGTGCCCGGACGGGGGGATCCGCGACAGATACGCAGTATTTT. Amino acid sequence: CSARTGGSATDTQYF.

V usage is TRBV12-3 or TRBV12-4 and J usage is TRBJ2-7; 7 bases map to TRBD1. The CDR3 spans 15 residues. Trimming took 6 bases from V and 1 from J; bases not matched to a gene: 9. The CDR3 nucleotides read TGTGCCAGCAGGGAAGCCGGGACAGCATCCTACGAGCAGTACTTC. This translates into CASREAGTASYEQYF.

The chain has TRBV4-3 and TRBJ2-1, with 9 positions matching TRBD2. V shed 3 bases and J 7 bases; nucleotides not matched to a gene: 10. The CDR3 sequence is 16 residues long. Germline assignment: CDR1 LGHNA and CDR2 YSLEER. This chain's CDR3 is CASSQDSGGWLNEQFF. CDR3 nucleotide sequence: TGCGCCAGCAGCCAGGATAGCGGGGGTTGGTTGAATGAGCAGTTCTTC.

The chain joins TRBV5-4 to TRBJ2-2; D is possibly TRBD2 (6 bases). The CDR3 has 15 amino acids. From germline, CDR1 is SGHNT and CDR2 YYREEE (reference sequence). The V end was cut by 4 bases, the J end by 6 bases, with 16 bases between. CDR3 bases: TGTGCCAGCAGCCGTGGGGGGAATCTCGCCGGGGAGCTGTTTTTT. The encoded protein is CASSRGGNLAGELFF. Complete variable domain (other parts from reference TRBV5-4 and TRBJ2-2): ETGVTQSPTHLIKTRGQQVTLRCSSQSGHNTVSWYQQALGQGPQFIFQYYREEENGRGNFPPRFSGLQFPNYSSELNVNALELDDSALYLCASSRGGNLAGELFFGEGSRLTVL.

This chain connects TRBV28 to TRBJ2-3; no firm D call. V lost 5 bases to trimming and J lost 6 bases, with 15 bases between them. This CDR3 is 14 amino acids long. Looked up from germline, CDR1 is MDHEN and CDR2 is SYDVKM. In DNA, the CDR3 is TGTGCCAGCAGTCATGCCCCCGTCCGCGATACGCAGTATTTT. Translation: CASSHAPVRDTQYF.